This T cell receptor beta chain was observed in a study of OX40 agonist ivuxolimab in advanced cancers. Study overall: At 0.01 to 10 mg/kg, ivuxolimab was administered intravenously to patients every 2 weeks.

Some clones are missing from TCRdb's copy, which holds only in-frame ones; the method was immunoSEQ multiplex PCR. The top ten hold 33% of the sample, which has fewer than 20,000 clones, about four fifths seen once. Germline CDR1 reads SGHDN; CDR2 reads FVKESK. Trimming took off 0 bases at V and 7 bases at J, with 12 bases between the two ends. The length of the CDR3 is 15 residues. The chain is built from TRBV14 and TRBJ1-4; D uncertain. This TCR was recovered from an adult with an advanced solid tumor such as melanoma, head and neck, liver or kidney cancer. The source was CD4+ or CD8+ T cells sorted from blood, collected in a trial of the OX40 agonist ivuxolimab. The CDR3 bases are TGTGCCAGCAGCCAAGATAGGGTGCTTGGTGAAAAACTGTTTTTT. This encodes CASSQDRVLGEKLFF.